The 2 T cell receptor beta chains in this list originate from one sample, sequenced in a study of cytomegalovirus exposure and HLA in healthy donors. PCR primers comprised 60 Vbeta and 13 Jbeta primers. Assay: immunoSEQ multiplex PCR; the TCRdb copy retains only in-frame clones and omits some. Altogether about 60,000 clones are present, around two thirds being singletons, with the ten largest covering approximately 19%. Sequencing was carried out using PBMCs. The receptors here all came from a woman aged 55-69 years in good health and CMV-seropositive.

The chain joins TRBV7-9 to TRBJ1-2; D perhaps matches TRBD1 (6 bases). There are 17 residues in the CDR3. Trimming shortened V by 5 bases and J by 3 bases, and 22 bases separated the two germline ends. Germline values: CDR1 SEHNR, CDR2 FQNEAQ (reference sequence). The CDR3 reads CASSVSPGTRTDYGYTF. The CDR3 DNA reads TGTGCCAGCAGCGTCTCCCCCGGGACAAGGACTGACTATGGCTACACCTTC.

This clone was seen more than once but under ten times. The chain carries TRBV9 and TRBJ1-2; 12 positions agree with TRBD1. This CDR3 is built from 18 residues. Trimming cost V 3 bases and J 3 bases; bases outside gene matches: 12. CDR1 is SGDLS, CDR2 YYNGEE, per germline. The CDR3 DNA reads TGTGCCAGCAGCGAATCCGGGACAGGGGGCAAAGAGGACTATGGCTACACCTTC. Amino acid sequence: CASSESGTGGKEDYGYTF.